The next 6 T cell receptor beta chains were all read from a single sample in a study of cytomegalovirus exposure and HLA in healthy donors. A multiplex PCR was run with 60 Vbeta primers and 13 Jbeta primers. Measured with immunoSEQ multiplex PCR; TCRdb has only the in-frame clones, and not every one. The sample has about 160,000 clones, 70% to 80% seen once. The sequenced sample consisted of PBMCs. The receptors originated from a woman aged 45-65 years in good health and CMV-seronegative.

The chain has TRBV12-5 and TRBJ1-1; D is unresolved. Per the germline V gene, CDR1 is LGHNT and CDR2 is FRNRAP. This CDR3 is built from 12 residues. V was pared by 6 bases and J by 3 bases, with 8 bases between. The CDR3 DNA reads TGTGCTAGTGGACGCGAGTACACTGAAGCTTTCTTT. Translation: CASGREYTEAFF.

The rearrangement links TRBV5-1 to TRBJ2-5; D possibly corresponds to TRBD1 (5 bases). CDR3 length equals 12 residues. V lost 6 bases and J lost 5, with 11 bases in between. Germline V gene sequence: CDR1 SGHRS, CDR2 YFSETQ. This CDR3 is CASTGFGETQYF. In DNA, the CDR3 is TGCGCCAGCACAGGGTTTGGGGAGACCCAGTACTTC.

This chain connects TRBV4-1 to TRBJ2-7; 14 nucleotides line up with TRBD2. Trimming cost V 8 bases and J 0 bases; bases outside gene matches: 15. The CDR3 consists of 19 residues. Germline V gene lookup returns CDR1 MGHRA and CDR2 YSYEKL. The CDR3, as DNA: TGCGCCAGCGGAAGATCCGGGACTAGCGGGAGAAGGGGCTCCTACGAGCAGTACTTC. It encodes CASGRSGTSGRRGSYEQYF.

The CDR3 DNA sequence: TGCGCCAGCAGCCTGAAGTGGGCAGGGGGGAACGAGCAGTACTTC. Residues: CASSLKWAGGNEQYF. The genes are TRBV5-1 and TRBJ2-7, with D possibly TRBD1 on 7 matching bases. Germline V gene sequence: CDR1 SGHRS, CDR2 YFSETQ. The CDR3 length is 15 residues. The ends were cut back, 4 bases at V and 5 bases at J, with 19 bases in the middle.

V and J are TRBV7-2 and TRBJ1-3; D is undetermined. Germline lookup yields CDR1 SGHTA and CDR2 FQGNSA. The CDR3 extends over 14 amino acids. V was clipped by 5 bases and J by 2 bases, with 10 bases between them. CDR3 region: CASSRRSPGNTIYF. In DNA, the CDR3 is TGTGCCAGCAGCCGGAGATCACCTGGAAACACCATATATTTT.

There are a few counts of this clone. This sequence joins TRBV7-8 and TRBJ2-2; no clear D gene. Germline CDR1 reads SGHVS; CDR2 reads FQNEAQ. Trimming removed 1 base at V and 4 bases at J, with 10 bases between. The CDR3 runs 15 residues. The CDR3 loop is CASSLVLVGTGELFF. Written as DNA, the CDR3 is TGTGCCAGCAGCTTAGTGCTAGTGGGCACCGGGGAGCTGTTTTTT.